These T cell receptor beta chains were read from a single sample in a study of blood T cell repertoires in COVID-19. The table came from immunoSEQ multiplex PCR; TCRdb's copy has only in-frame clones and leaves some out. The sample holds 56,000 or so clones, 70% to 85% seen once. Sequenced input: peripheral blood. All receptors derive from a woman in her 70s with acute or convalescent COVID-19. Both conserved end residues are part of each CDR3. The order of the fields is clone size, V gene, D gene, J gene, CDR3 DNA, CDR3 protein. D genes are given only for firm matches. Clone size appears in some rows only: once, few, many, or a class for an expanded clone.

.	TRBV7-3	.	TRBJ1-1	TGTGCCAGCAGCTTAGAGGGATCGGGATTGAGGCAGGCTTTCTTT	CASSLEGSGLRQAFF
.	TRBV7-3	.	TRBJ2-3	TGTGCCAGCAGCCGGGGAGAAGATACGCAGTATTTT	CASSRGEDTQYF
.	TRBV5-1	.	TRBJ1-5	TGCGCCAGCAGCCCGGGAGGGACGTATGAGCCCCAGCATTTT	CASSPGGTYEPQHF
once	TRBV7-2	TRBD2	TRBJ2-7	TGTGCCAGCAGCCTAACTAGCGGAGGGATCTACGAGCAGTACTTC	CASSLTSGGIYEQYF
once	TRBV2	TRBD2	TRBJ2-7	TGTGCCAGCAACGAACTCGGACTAGCTGACTCCTACGAGCAGTACTTC	CASNELGLADSYEQYF
.	TRBV13	TRBD2	TRBJ2-2	TGTGCCAGCAGCTCCCAGCGGGGGGGGATGACCGGGGAGCTGTTTTTT	CASSSQRGGMTGELFF
.	TRBV2	.	TRBJ1-6	TGTGCCAGCAGTGAGATGAGGGGACAAGGGTCGTCACCCCTCCACTTT	CASSEMRGQGSSPLHF
.	TRBV3-1/TRBV3-2	TRBD1	TRBJ1-5	TGTGCCAGCAGCCAAGGGACAGGTGGGAATCAGCCCCAGCATTTT	CASSQGTGGNQPQHF
.	TRBV29-1	.	TRBJ2-1	TGCAGCGTTAAGGGACAAACCCCTTACAATGAGCAGTTCTTC	CSVKGQTPYNEQFF
.	TRBV7-8	.	TRBJ1-5	TGTGCCAGCAGCTTACCCCAGTATAGCAATCAGCCCCAGCATTTT	CASSLPQYSNQPQHF
once	TRBV9	.	TRBJ1-1	TGTGCCAGCAGCGCCCTTGCCGGGTCCACTGAAGCTTTCTTT	CASSALAGSTEAFF
.	TRBV6-1	TRBD2	TRBJ2-1	TGTGCCAGCAGTGAATTTGCTAGCGGGGGTGATGAGCAGTTCTTC	CASSEFASGGDEQFF
.	TRBV6-5	TRBD1	TRBJ2-7	TGTGCCAGCACCGACAGGGTGTACGAGCAGTACTTC	CASTDRVYEQYF
.	TRBV4-2	.	TRBJ2-1	TGTGCCAGCAGCCAAAGCTACCCGACTTACAATGAGCAGTTCTTC	CASSQSYPTYNEQFF
.	TRBV2	TRBD2	TRBJ2-3	TGTGCCAGCAGAAATCAACTAGCGGGCCCAGATACGCAGTATTTT	CASRNQLAGPDTQYF
.	TRBV2	.	TRBJ1-1	TGTGCCAGCAAAAGTGGCCCCTCCAACACTGAAGCTTTCTTT	CASKSGPSNTEAFF
many	TRBV7-3	.	TRBJ1-1	TGTGCCAGCAGCTTGGGTCCGGGGTACACTGAAGCTTTCTTT	CASSLGPGYTEAFF
.	TRBV29-1	TRBD1	TRBJ2-3	TGCAGCGTTGGGGACAGAAGCACAGATACGCAGTATTTT	CSVGDRSTDTQYF